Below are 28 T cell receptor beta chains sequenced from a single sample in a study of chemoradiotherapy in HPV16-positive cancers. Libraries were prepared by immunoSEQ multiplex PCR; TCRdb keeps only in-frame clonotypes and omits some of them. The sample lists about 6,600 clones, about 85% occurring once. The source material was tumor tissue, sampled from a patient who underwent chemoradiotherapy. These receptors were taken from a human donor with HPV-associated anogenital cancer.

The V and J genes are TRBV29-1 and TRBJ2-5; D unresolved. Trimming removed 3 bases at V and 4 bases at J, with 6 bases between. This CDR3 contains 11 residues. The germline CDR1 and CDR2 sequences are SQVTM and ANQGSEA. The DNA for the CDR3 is TGCAGCGTTGAGCCAGGAGAGACCCAGTACTTC. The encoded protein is CSVEPGETQYF.

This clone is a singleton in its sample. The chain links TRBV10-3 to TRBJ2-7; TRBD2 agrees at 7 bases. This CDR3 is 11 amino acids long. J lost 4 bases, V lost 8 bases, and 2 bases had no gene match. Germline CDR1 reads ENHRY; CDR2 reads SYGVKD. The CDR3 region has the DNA TGTGCCATCGGGGGGGGGTACGAGCAGTACTTC. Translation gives CAIGGGYEQYF.

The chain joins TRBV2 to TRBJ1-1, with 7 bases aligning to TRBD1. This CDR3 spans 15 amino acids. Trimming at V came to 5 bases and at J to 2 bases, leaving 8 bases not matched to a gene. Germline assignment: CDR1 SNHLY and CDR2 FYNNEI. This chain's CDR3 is CASSSLQGGNTEAFF. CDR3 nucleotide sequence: TGTGCCAGCAGTTCCCTCCAGGGGGGCAACACTGAAGCTTTCTTT. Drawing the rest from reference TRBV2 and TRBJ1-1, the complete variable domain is EPEVTQTPSHQVTQMGQEVILRCVPISNHLYFYWYRQILGQKVEFLVSFYNNEISEKSEIFDDQFSVERPDGSNFTLKIRSTKLEDSAMYFCASSSLQGGNTEAFFGQGTRLTVV.

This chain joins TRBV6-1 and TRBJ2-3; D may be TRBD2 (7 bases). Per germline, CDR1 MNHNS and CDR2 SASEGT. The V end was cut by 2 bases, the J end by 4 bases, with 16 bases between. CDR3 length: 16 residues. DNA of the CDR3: TGTGCCAGCAGTGAATTGAAGAGGGGGGGGGCAGATACGCAGTATTTT. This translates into CASSELKRGGADTQYF.

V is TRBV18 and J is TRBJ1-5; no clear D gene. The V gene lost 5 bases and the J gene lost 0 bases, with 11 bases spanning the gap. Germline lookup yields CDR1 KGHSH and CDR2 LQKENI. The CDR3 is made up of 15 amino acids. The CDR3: CASSSNRGSNQPQHF. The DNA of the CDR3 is TGTGCCAGCTCATCAAACCGGGGTAGCAATCAGCCCCAGCATTTT.

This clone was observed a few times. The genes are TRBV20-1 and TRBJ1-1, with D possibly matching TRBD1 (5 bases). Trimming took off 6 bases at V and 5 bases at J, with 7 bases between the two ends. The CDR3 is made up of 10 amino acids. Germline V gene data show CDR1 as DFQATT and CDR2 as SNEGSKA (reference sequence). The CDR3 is CSAGGTEAFF. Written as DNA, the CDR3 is TGCAGTGCGGGGGGGACTGAAGCTTTCTTT.

The CDR3 is CASSRRSGGVGNEQFF. CDR3 bases: TGTGCCAGCAGCCGCAGGTCCGGGGGGGTTGGGAATGAGCAGTTCTTC. The chain couples TRBV27 to TRBJ2-1; 8 bases are shared with TRBD2. Germline V CDR1 and CDR2: MNHEY, SMNVEV (reference sequence). The ends lost 6 bases at V and 7 bases at J; junction bases unmatched: 14. This CDR3 spans 16 amino acids.

The chain's CDR3 is CASSRLSSGTYNEQFF. CDR3 DNA sequence: TGCGCCAGCAGCAGACTATCTAGCGGGACCTACAATGAGCAGTTCTTC. The chain joins TRBV5-1 to TRBJ2-1, with TRBD2 matching over 9 bases. Germline V gives CDR1 SGHRS, CDR2 YFSETQ. The length of the CDR3 is 16 residues. V dropped 4 bases and J dropped 2; count of bases not matched to a gene: 7.

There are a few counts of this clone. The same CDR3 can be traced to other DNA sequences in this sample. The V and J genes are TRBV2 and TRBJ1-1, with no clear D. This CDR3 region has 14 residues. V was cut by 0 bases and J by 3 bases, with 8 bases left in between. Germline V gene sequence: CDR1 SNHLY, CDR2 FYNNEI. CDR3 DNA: TGTGCCAGCAGTGAAGCCCTCGGCTACACTGAAGCTTTCTTT. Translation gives CASSEALGYTEAFF.

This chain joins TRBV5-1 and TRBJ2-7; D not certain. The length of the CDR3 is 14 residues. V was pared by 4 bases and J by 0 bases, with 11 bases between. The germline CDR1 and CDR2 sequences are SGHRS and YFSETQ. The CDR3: CASSISMTSYEQYF. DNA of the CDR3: TGCGCCAGCAGCATAAGCATGACCTCCTACGAGCAGTACTTC.

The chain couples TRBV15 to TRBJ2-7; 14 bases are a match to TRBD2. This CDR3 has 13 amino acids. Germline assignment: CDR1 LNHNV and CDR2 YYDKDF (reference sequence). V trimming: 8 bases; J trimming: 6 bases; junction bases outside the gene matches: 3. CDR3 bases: TGTGCCACCGAGGGACTAGCGGGGGCCGAGCAGTACTTC. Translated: CATEGLAGAEQYF.

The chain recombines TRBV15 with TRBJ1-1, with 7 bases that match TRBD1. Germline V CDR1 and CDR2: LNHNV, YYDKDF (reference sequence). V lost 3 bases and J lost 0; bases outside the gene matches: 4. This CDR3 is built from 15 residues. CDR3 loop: CATSRRDSLNTEAFF. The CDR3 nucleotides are TGTGCCACCAGCAGGAGGGACAGTCTGAACACTGAAGCTTTCTTT.

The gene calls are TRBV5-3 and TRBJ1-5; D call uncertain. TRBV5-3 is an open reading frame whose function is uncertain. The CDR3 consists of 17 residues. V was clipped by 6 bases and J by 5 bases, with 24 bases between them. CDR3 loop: CARTSSPGDRSDQPQHF. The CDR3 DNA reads TGTGCCAGAACCTCTAGTCCGGGCGATCGAAGCGATCAGCCCCAGCATTTT.

The CDR3 sequence: CASSVLAGRMNTEAFF. CDR3 nucleotide sequence: TGTGCCAGCAGTGTCCTGGCGGGGCGTATGAACACTGAAGCTTTCTTT. The J gene is TRBJ1-1, the V gene TRBV28; D may be TRBD1 (5 bases). The germline gives CDR1 MDHEN, CDR2 SYDVKM. This CDR3 region has 16 residues. V lost 5 bases and J 0 bases, leaving 16 bases between the germline ends. Drawing the rest from reference TRBV28 and TRBJ1-1, the complete variable domain is DVKVTQSSRYLVKRTGEKVFLECVQDMDHENMFWYRQDPGLGLRLIYFSYDVKMKEKGDIPEGYSVSREKKERFSLILESASTNQTSMYLCASSVLAGRMNTEAFFGQGTRLTVV.

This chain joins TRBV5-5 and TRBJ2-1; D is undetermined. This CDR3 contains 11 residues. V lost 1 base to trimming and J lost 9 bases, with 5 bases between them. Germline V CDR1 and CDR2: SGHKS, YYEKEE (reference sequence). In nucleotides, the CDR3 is TGTGCCAGCAGCTTGAGCGCTGAGCAGTTCTTC. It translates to CASSLSAEQFF.

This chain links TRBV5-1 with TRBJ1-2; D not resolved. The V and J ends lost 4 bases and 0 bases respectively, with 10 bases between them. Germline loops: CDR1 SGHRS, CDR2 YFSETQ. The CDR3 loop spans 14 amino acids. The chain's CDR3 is CASSPPTANYGYTF. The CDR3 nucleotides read TGCGCCAGCAGCCCACCGACGGCTAACTATGGCTACACCTTC.

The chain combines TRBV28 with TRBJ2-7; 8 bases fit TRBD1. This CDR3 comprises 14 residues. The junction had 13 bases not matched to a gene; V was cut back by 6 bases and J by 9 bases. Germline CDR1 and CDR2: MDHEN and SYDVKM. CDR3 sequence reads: CASRMTGVKGGQYF. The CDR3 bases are TGTGCCAGCAGAATGACAGGGGTCAAGGGGGGGCAGTACTTC.

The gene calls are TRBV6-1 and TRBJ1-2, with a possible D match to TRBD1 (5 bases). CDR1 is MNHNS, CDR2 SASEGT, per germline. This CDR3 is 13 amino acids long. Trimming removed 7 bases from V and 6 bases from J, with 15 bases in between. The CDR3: CASIRDPWDGYTF. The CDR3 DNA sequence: TGTGCCAGCATCCGGGACCCATGGGATGGCTACACCTTC.

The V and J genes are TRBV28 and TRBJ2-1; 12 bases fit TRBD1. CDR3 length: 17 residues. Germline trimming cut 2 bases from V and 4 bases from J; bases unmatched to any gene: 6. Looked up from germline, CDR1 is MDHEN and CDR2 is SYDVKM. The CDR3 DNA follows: TGTGCCAGCAGTTTAATGGGGACAGGGGGCCTTTACAATGAGCAGTTCTTC. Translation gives CASSLMGTGGLYNEQFF.

CDR3 sequence (DNA): TGTGCCAGCAGTGACAGCCTAGATCCCACAGATACGCAGTATTTT. It specifies CASSDSLDPTDTQYF. V usage is TRBV6-4 and J usage is TRBJ2-3; D is unclear. V lost 2 bases and J 2 bases, leaving 11 bases between the germline ends. The CDR3 contains 15 residues. Per the germline V gene, CDR1 is MRHNA and CDR2 is SNTAGT.

The CDR3 DNA reads TGTGCCAGCAGATACGTACAAGGGGCGTCAATCTACACCTTC. Protein product: CASRYVQGASIYTF. The V and J genes are TRBV6-1 and TRBJ1-2; possible D gene TRBD1, 5 bases. This CDR3 comprises 14 residues. Germline V lookup: CDR1 MNHNS, CDR2 SASEGT. Trimming cost V 6 bases and J 10 bases, with 21 bases left between them.

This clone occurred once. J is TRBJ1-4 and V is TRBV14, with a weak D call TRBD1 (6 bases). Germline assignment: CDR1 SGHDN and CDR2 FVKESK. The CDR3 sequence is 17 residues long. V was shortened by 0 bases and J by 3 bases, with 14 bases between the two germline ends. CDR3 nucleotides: TGTGCCAGCAGCCAAGAAGGGTCAGGGGCCGCTAATGAAAAACTGTTTTTT. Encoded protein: CASSQEGSGAANEKLFF.

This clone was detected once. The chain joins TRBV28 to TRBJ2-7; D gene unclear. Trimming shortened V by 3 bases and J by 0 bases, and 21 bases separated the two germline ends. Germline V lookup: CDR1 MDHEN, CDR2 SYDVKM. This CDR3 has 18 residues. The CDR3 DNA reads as TGTGCCAGCAGTTTTTTCTTTCCCCCGCCAGGCAGCTCCTACGAGCAGTACTTC. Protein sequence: CASSFFFPPPGSSYEQYF.

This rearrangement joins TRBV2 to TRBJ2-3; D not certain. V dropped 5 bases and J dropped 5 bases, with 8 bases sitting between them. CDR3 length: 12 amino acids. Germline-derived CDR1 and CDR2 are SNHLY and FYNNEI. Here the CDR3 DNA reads TGTGCCAGCAGTTGGGAAGAAGATACGCAGTATTTT. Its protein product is CASSWEEDTQYF.

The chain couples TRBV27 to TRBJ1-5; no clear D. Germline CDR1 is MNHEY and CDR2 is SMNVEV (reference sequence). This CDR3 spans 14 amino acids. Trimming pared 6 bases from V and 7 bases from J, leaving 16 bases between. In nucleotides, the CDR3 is TGTGCCAGCAGCCTGACTCGAAACGACCAGCCCCAGCATTTT. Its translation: CASSLTRNDQPQHF.

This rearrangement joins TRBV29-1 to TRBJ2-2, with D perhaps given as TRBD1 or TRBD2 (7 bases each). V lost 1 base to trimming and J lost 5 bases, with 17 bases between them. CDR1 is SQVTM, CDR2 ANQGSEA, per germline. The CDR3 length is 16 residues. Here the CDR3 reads CSVEVREGAGTGELFF. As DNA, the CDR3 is TGCAGCGTTGAAGTGAGGGAGGGGGCAGGGACCGGGGAGCTGTTTTTT.

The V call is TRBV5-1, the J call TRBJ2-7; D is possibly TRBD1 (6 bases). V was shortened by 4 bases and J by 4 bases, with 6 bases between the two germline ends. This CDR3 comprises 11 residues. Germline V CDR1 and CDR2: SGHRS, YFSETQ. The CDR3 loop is CASSRGYEQYF. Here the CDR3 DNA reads TGCGCCAGCAGCAGGGGGTACGAGCAGTACTTC.

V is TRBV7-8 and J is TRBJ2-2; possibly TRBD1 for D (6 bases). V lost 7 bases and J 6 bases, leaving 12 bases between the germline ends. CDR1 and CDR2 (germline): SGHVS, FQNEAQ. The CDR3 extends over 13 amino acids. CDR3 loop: CASTRRGSGELFF. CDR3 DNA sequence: TGTGCCAGCACCCGAAGGGGGTCCGGGGAGCTGTTTTTT.